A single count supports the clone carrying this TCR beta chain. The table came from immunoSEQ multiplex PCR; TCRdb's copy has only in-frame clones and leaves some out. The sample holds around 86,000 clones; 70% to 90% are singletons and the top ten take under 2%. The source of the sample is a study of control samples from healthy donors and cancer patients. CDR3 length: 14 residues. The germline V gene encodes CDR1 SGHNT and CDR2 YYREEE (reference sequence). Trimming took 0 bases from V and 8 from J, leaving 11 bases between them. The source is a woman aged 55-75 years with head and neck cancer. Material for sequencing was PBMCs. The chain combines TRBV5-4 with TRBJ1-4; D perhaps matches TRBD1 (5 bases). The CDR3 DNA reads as TGTGCCAGCAGCTTGGTAGGGGATGGCGAAAAACTGTTTTTT. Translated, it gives CASSLVGDGEKLFF.